A single sample is the source of the 9 T cell receptor beta chains below, sequenced in a study of control samples from healthy donors and cancer patients. The method was immunoSEQ multiplex PCR; TCRdb's version includes in-frame clones alone and lacks a portion of them. The data show about 140,000 clones, more than 90% seen once. The sample taken for sequencing was blood. These TCRs come from a man aged 25-45 years in good health.

This clone came up once. This chain uses TRBV24-1 with TRBJ1-2; D might be TRBD1 (5 bases). V shed 6 bases and J shed 7 bases, with 14 bases lying between them. The CDR3 covers 13 residues. Germline V gives CDR1 KGHDR, CDR2 SFDVKD. This CDR3 is CATSNGGSGGYTF. CDR3 bases: TGTGCCACCAGTAACGGGGGATCGGGTGGCTACACCTTC.

This chain connects TRBV5-4 to TRBJ2-1; D uncertain. Germline V lookup: CDR1 SGHNT, CDR2 YYREEE (reference sequence). V lost 4 bases and J 6 bases, leaving 8 bases between the germline ends. The CDR3 totals 12 residues. Here the CDR3 reads CASSPGTNEQFF. CDR3 DNA sequence: TGTGCCAGCAGCCCTGGAACCAATGAGCAGTTCTTC.

The rearrangement uses TRBV2 and TRBJ1-6; unclear D gene. The CDR3 covers 14 residues. Germline loops: CDR1 SNHLY, CDR2 FYNNEI. Trimming stripped 6 bases from V and 7 bases from J, with 13 bases between. This CDR3 reads CASSIEPGNSPLHF. The CDR3 nucleotides are TGTGCCAGCAGCATAGAGCCTGGGAATTCACCCCTCCACTTT.

The genes are TRBV5-1 and TRBJ2-7; TRBD2 matches at 13 bases. Germline CDR1 and CDR2: SGHRS and YFSETQ. After removal of 0 bases from V and 3 bases from J, the junction contained 3 bases not matched to a gene. This CDR3 is built from 16 residues. The chain's CDR3 is CASSLGGTSGNYEQYF. The CDR3, as DNA: TGCGCCAGCAGCTTGGGGGGGACTAGCGGGAACTACGAGCAGTACTTC. Combining the CDR3 with reference TRBV5-1 and TRBJ2-7 gives the whole variable domain KAGVTQTPRYLIKTRGQQVTLSCSPISGHRSVSWYQQTPGQGLQFLFEYFSETQRNKGNFPGRFSGRQFSNSRSEMNVSTLELGDSALYLCASSLGGTSGNYEQYFGPGTRLTVT.

This chain links TRBV21-1 with TRBJ1-1; the DNA was not compared with TRBD1, the D call given in the table. TRBV21-1 counts as a pseudogene. CDR3 length equals 15 residues. The DNA of the CDR3 is TGTGCCAGCAGCAAACGGACAGATCTGAACACTGAAGCTTTCTTT. Translation gives CASSKRTDLNTEAFF.

This rearrangement joins TRBV3-1 (or the pseudogene TRBV3-2) to TRBJ2-5, with unresolved D. V was shortened by 7 bases and J by 5 bases, with 14 bases between the two germline ends. The CDR3 runs to 13 residues. Germline V gene data show CDR1 as LGHDT and CDR2 as YNNKEL (reference sequence). This CDR3 is CASTLGLGETQYF. In DNA, the CDR3 is TGTGCCAGCACCCTCGGCCTTGGGGAGACCCAGTACTTC.

CDR3 coding DNA: TGCAGCGTTGATAGTTTAATGAACACTGAAGCTTTCTTT. Translation: CSVDSLMNTEAFF. The chain couples TRBV29-1 to TRBJ1-1; no definite D call. The CDR3 consists of 13 residues. Germline CDR1 is SQVTM and CDR2 is ANQGSEA. The germline V and J ends were trimmed by 3 bases and 0 bases, with 8 bases remaining between them. Full variable domain (outside the CDR3, taken from reference TRBV29-1 and TRBJ1-1): SAVISQKPSRDICQRGTSLTIQCQVDSQVTMMFWYRQQPGQSLTLIATANQGSEATYESGFVIDKFPISRPNLTFSTLTVSNMSPEDSSIYLCSVDSLMNTEAFFGQGTRLTVV.

The V call is TRBV9, the J call TRBJ2-1, with 7 positions matching TRBD2. Unmatched junction bases numbered 9, after V lost 4 bases and J lost 5 bases. This CDR3 region has 15 residues. The germline gives CDR1 SGDLS, CDR2 YYNGEE. CDR3 residues: CASSSYKGGNNEQFF. CDR3 coding DNA: TGTGCCAGCAGCTCCTACAAGGGAGGGAACAATGAGCAGTTCTTC.

The chain uses TRBV6-5 and TRBJ2-1, with 9 bases fitting TRBD2. The J segment lost 5 bases and the V segment lost 4 bases, leaving 3 bases of the junction unmatched. The CDR3 has 14 residues. CDR1 and CDR2 (germline): MNHEY, SVGAGI. The CDR3 DNA reads as TGTGCCAGCAGTTTAGCGGGAGAAAACAATGAGCAGTTCTTC. Amino acid sequence: CASSLAGENNEQFF.